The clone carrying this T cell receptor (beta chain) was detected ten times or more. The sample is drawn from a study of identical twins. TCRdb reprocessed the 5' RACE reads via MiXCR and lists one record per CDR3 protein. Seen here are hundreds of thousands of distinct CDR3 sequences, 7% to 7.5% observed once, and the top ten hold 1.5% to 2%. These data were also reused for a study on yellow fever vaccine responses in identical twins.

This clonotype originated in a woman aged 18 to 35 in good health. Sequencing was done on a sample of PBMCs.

The CDR3 here is CSAGGPGPLMNEQFF. The CDR3 nucleotides read TGCAGTGCGGGCGGTCCGGGCCCCCTGATGAATGAGCAGTTCTTC. The V gene is TRBV20-1, the J gene TRBJ2-1; D ambiguous. The CDR3 loop spans 15 amino acids. V lost 6 bases to trimming and J lost 7 bases, with 22 bases between them. CDR1 and CDR2 from the germline V gene are DFQATT and SNEGSKA (reference sequence).